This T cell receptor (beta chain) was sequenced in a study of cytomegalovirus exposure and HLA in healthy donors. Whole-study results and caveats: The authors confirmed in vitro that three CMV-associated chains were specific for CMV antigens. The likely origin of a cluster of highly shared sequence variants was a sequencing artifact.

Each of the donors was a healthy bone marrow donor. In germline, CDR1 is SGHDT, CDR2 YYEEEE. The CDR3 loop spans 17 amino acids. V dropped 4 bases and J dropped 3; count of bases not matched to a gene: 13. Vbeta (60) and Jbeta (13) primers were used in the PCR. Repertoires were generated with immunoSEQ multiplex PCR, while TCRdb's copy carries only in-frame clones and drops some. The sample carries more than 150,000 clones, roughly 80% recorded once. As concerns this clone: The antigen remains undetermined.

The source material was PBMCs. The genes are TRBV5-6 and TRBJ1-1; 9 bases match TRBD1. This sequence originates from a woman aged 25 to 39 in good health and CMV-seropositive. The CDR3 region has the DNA TGTGCCAGCAGCAGCACCGGGACAGGGATTTGGTACACTGAAGCTTTCTTT. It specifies CASSSTGTGIWYTEAFF.